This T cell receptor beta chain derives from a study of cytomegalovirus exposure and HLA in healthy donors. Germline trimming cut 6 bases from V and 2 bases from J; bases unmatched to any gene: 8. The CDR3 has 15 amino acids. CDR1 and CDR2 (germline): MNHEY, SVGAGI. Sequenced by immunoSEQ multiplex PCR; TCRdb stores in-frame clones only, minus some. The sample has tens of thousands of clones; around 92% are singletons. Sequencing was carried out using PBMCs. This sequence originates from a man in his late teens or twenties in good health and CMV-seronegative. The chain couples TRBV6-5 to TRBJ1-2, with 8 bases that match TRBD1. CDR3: CASSTGQGSNYGYTF. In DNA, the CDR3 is TGTGCCAGCAGCACAGGACAGGGATCCAACTATGGCTACACCTTC.